These T cell receptor beta chains were read from a single sample in a study of blood T cells in healthy people across ages. One entry per CDR3 protein results from TCRdb running MiXCR on the 5' RACE reads. The sample lists about 580,000 distinct CDR3 sequences; around half were seen once. Source material: blood. The receptors derive from an elderly man in good health. Both conserved end residues are part of each CDR3. The order of the fields is J gene, D gene, V gene, CDR3 length, clone size, CDR3 protein, CDR3 DNA. A D gene is named only where the DNA matches it firmly. The listing skips clone size in some rows; elsewhere it reads once, few, many or a size class.

J: TRBJ2-5
D: TRBD2
V: TRBV7-2
length: 17
size: -
CDR3: CASSKGRSGAYQETQYF
DNA: TGTGCCAGCAGCAAGGGGCGTAGCGGGGCGTACCAAGAGACCCAGTACTTC

J: TRBJ1-1
D: -
V: TRBV6-5
length: 15
size: many
CDR3: CASSTRAETNTEAFF
DNA: TGTGCCAGCAGTACCCGGGCAGAAACGAACACTGAAGCTTTCTTT

J: TRBJ1-6
D: -
V: TRBV9
length: 11
size: many
CDR3: CASSGRRRYHF
DNA: TGTGCCAGCAGCGGTCGAAGGCGCTACCACTTT

J: TRBJ2-5
D: TRBD2
V: TRBV7-2
length: 15
size: -
CDR3: CASSPRELGGNEQYF
DNA: TGTGCCAGCAGCCCCCGGGAGCTGGGGGGGAATGAGCAGTACTTC

J: TRBJ1-6
D: -
V: TRBV6-1
length: 17
size: -
CDR3: CASSEGMGGTYNSPLHF
DNA: TGTGCCAGCAGTGAAGGAATGGGGGGGACCTATAATTCACCCCTCCACTTT

J: TRBJ1-4
D: TRBD1
V: TRBV20-1
length: 13
size: few
CDR3: CSARRDRGEKLFF
DNA: TGCAGTGCCCGTAGGGACAGGGGGGAAAAACTGTTTTTT

J: TRBJ1-2
D: -
V: TRBV4-3
length: 14
size: -
CDR3: CASSQDAGTYGYTF
DNA: TGCGCCAGCAGCCAAGATGCGGGGACCTATGGCTACACCTTC

J: TRBJ2-7
D: TRBD2
V: TRBV6-2/TRBV6-3
length: 15
size: -
CDR3: CASSRPGLAGNEQYF
DNA: TGTGCCAGCAGTCGACCAGGACTAGCGGGAAACGAGCAGTACTTC

J: TRBJ1-6
D: -
V: TRBV4-3
length: 15
size: few
CDR3: CASSQGLSRQSPLHF
DNA: TGCGCCAGCAGCCAAGGGCTATCCCGACAATCCCCCCTCCACTTT

J: TRBJ1-1
D: TRBD1
V: TRBV7-2
length: 16
size: -
CDR3: CASSLDARGFVTEAFF
DNA: TGTGCCAGCAGCTTAGACGCCAGGGGGTTTGTGACTGAAGCTTTCTTT

J: TRBJ1-6
D: -
V: TRBV5-6
length: 15
size: -
CDR3: CASSLGRGGYSPLHF
DNA: TGTGCCAGCAGCTTGGGCAGGGGAGGCTACTCACCCCTCCACTTT

J: TRBJ2-1
D: TRBD1
V: TRBV5-4
length: 15
size: -
CDR3: CASSLGDRAKNEQFF
DNA: TGTGCCAGCAGCTTGGGGGACAGGGCCAAGAATGAGCAGTTCTTC

J: TRBJ1-6
D: -
V: TRBV6-6
length: 14
size: -
CDR3: CASSSGTTKSPLHF
DNA: TGTGCCAGCAGCTCCGGGACTACTAAATCACCCCTCCACTTT

J: TRBJ1-5
D: TRBD1
V: TRBV4-2
length: 16
size: -
CDR3: CASSPARTGTNQPQHF
DNA: TGTGCCAGCAGCCCCGCCCGGACAGGTACCAATCAGCCCCAGCATTTT

J: TRBJ2-5
D: TRBD1
V: TRBV6-1
length: 15
size: -
CDR3: CASSESTGAGFTQYF
DNA: TGTGCCAGCAGTGAAAGTACAGGGGCCGGCTTCACCCAGTACTTC

J: TRBJ2-5
D: -
V: TRBV18
length: 14
size: -
CDR3: CASSRLGFQETQYF
DNA: TGTGCCAGCTCACGTCTAGGATTTCAAGAGACCCAGTACTTC

J: TRBJ1-2
D: TRBD1
V: TRBV12-3/TRBV12-4
length: 14
size: few
CDR3: CASSFRDRGNGYTF
DNA: TGTGCCAGCAGTTTTCGGGACAGGGGGAATGGCTACACCTTC

J: TRBJ2-1
D: TRBD1
V: TRBV9
length: 16
size: -
CDR3: CASSVLHRGVYNEQFF
DNA: TGTGCCAGCAGCGTCCTCCACAGGGGGGTTTACAATGAGCAGTTCTTC

J: TRBJ2-5
D: -
V: TRBV7-2
length: 13
size: -
CDR3: CASSFAPQETQYF
DNA: TGTGCCAGCAGCTTCGCCCCGCAAGAGACCCAGTACTTC

J: TRBJ2-1
D: -
V: TRBV20-1
length: 12
size: -
CDR3: CSARDALNEQFF
DNA: TGCAGTGCTAGAGATGCCCTAAATGAGCAGTTCTTC

J: TRBJ1-5
D: TRBD1
V: TRBV6-6
length: 14
size: many
CDR3: CASSYDRVGQPQHF
DNA: TGTGCCAGCAGTTACGACAGGGTGGGGCAGCCCCAGCATTTT